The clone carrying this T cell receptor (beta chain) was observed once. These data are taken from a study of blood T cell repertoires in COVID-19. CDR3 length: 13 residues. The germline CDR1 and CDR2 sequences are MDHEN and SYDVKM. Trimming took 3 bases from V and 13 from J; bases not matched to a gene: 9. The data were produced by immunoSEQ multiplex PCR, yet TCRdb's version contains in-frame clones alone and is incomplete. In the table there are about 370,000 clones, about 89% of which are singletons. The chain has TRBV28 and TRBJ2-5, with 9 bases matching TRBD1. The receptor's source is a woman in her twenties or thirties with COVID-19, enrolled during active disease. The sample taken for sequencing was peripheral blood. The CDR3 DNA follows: TGTGCCAGCAGTTTTCGGGACAGGGCCTCCCTGTACTTC. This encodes CASSFRDRASLYF.